This entry features one TCR beta chain sequence. The sample comes from a study of cytotoxic CD8 clonotypes in ibrutinib-treated CLL. TCRdb keeps only in-frame clones here, not all; method: immunoSEQ multiplex PCR. The table includes some 81,000 clones, 70% to 80% detected once. The CDR3 covers 18 residues. V was shortened by 5 bases and J by 0 bases, with 21 bases between the two germline ends. Per germline, CDR1 SGHAT and CDR2 FQDESV (reference sequence). This sequence joins TRBV11-1 and TRBJ2-3; D unresolved. The sample here was PBMCs, taken after 12 months of ibrutinib treatment. The sequence came from a human donor with chronic lymphocytic leukemia. CDR3: CASSPRRRAQASTDTQYF. For the CDR3, the DNA is TGTGCCAGCAGCCCCCGCCGGCGAGCGCAGGCCAGCACAGATACGCAGTATTTT.